The 21 T cell receptor beta chains below all came from one sample that was sequenced in a study of CD8 T cells in Susac syndrome. The authors reverse transcribed about 0.5 to 1 ug RNA with random hexamers. TCRdb re-called the immunoSEQ multiplex PCR reads through MiXCR, storing one row per CDR3 protein. Among some 150,000 distinct CDR3 sequences, approximately 94% were seen once, and the ten largest hold 0.075% to 0.09%. Sequenced material: CD4+ T cells from PBMCs. The source of these receptors is a human donor in good health.

The chain links TRBV30 to TRBJ2-7; D not resolved. The germline V gene encodes CDR1 GTSNPN and CDR2 SVGIG (reference sequence). V lost 0 bases to trimming and J lost 6 bases, with 6 bases between them. This CDR3 comprises 11 residues. The CDR3 sequence is CAWSVLSEQYF. The DNA of the CDR3 is TGTGCCTGGAGTGTACTCAGCGAGCAGTACTTC.

This sequence joins TRBV12-3 or TRBV12-4 and TRBJ2-3; 9 nucleotides match TRBD2. J was trimmed by 0 bases and V by 0 bases; bases with no gene match: 1. The CDR3 length is 16 residues. CDR3 in DNA: TGTGCCAGCAGTTTAGCGCGGGGGGGTAGCACAGATACGCAGTATTTT. Translated, it gives CASSLARGGSTDTQYF.

This chain connects TRBV5-1 to TRBJ2-1; no clear D. Germline values: CDR1 SGHRS, CDR2 YFSETQ. V was cut by 3 bases and J by 6 bases, with 4 bases left in between. The CDR3 is 11 residues long. CDR3 sequence reads: CASSSLNEQFF. In DNA, the CDR3 is TGCGCCAGCAGCTCTCTCAATGAGCAGTTCTTC.

The chain links TRBV4-1 to TRBJ2-5; 9 bases are shared with TRBD2. The V and J ends lost 3 bases and 5 bases, in that order; junction bases with no gene match: 10. Germline-derived CDR1 and CDR2 are MGHRA and YSYEKL. The CDR3 has 16 residues. CDR3 bases: TGCGCCAGCAGCCAGGATGCGGGGGGGGTCAGGGAGACCCAGTACTTC. Encoded protein: CASSQDAGGVRETQYF.

This clonotype was seen once. The rearrangement uses TRBV27 and TRBJ2-7, with TRBD2 matching over 12 bases. Germline assignment: CDR1 MNHEY and CDR2 SMNVEV (reference sequence). V gave up 5 bases and J gave up 2 bases; unmatched junction bases: 13. This CDR3 is built from 18 residues. The chain's CDR3 is CASSKGLAGLGGTYEQYF. In nucleotides, the CDR3 is TGTGCCAGCAGTAAGGGACTAGCGGGTCTCGGGGGTACCTACGAGCAGTACTTC.

A single count supports this clonotype. This chain links TRBV28 with TRBJ1-2, with D possibly being TRBD1 (5 bases). Trimming removed 5 bases from V and 6 bases from J, with 16 bases in between. Germline V gene sequence: CDR1 MDHEN, CDR2 SYDVKM. There are 14 residues in the CDR3. The CDR3 region is CASSPPQGRDGYTF. The CDR3 DNA follows: TGTGCCAGCAGTCCCCCCCAGGGCCGCGATGGCTACACCTTC.

The genes are TRBV10-3 and TRBJ2-7; the D gene is possibly TRBD1 (5 bases). V was shortened by 1 base and J by 4 bases, with 8 bases between the two germline ends. The CDR3 length is 13 residues. From germline, CDR1 is ENHRY and CDR2 SYGVKD. The CDR3 region is CAISEYRRYEQYF. The CDR3 nucleotides read TGTGCCATCAGTGAGTACAGGAGATACGAGCAGTACTTC.

This chain's CDR3 is CASSPRTGRDTEAFF. The CDR3 bases are TGCGCCAGCAGCCCCCGGACAGGGAGGGACACTGAAGCTTTCTTT. The V and J genes are TRBV4-1 and TRBJ1-1, with TRBD1 identical over 8 bases. Germline values: CDR1 MGHRA, CDR2 YSYEKL. The CDR3 is 15 amino acids. V trimming: 4 bases; J trimming: 3 bases; junction bases outside the gene matches: 7.

This chain uses TRBV3-1 with TRBJ2-4; the D gene is possibly TRBD1 (5 bases). Trimming took off 4 bases at V and 4 bases at J, with 20 bases between the two ends. This CDR3 has 17 amino acids. Per germline, CDR1 LGHDT and CDR2 YNNKEL (reference sequence). The CDR3 reads CASSPSLSGLGKNIQYF. DNA for the CDR3: TGTGCCAGCAGCCCGTCATTATCAGGGTTGGGGAAAAACATTCAGTACTTC.

The sample holds one count of this clonotype. This chain links TRBV27 with TRBJ1-3; no clear D gene. Germline CDR1 reads MNHEY; CDR2 reads SMNVEV (reference sequence). CDR3 length: 14 residues. V gave up 5 bases and J gave up 1 base, with 9 bases separating them. CDR3 DNA: TGTGCCAGCAGTCCCCGAGGATCTGGAAACACCATATATTTT. It translates to CASSPRGSGNTIYF.

CDR3 nucleotides: TGTGCCAGCAGCGTAGGTTCGTCTAGGGACACTGAAGCTTTCTTT. Amino acids: CASSVGSSRDTEAFF. The V call is TRBV9, the J call TRBJ1-1; no reliable D call. V gave up 0 bases and J gave up 3 bases, with 12 bases separating them. The CDR3 totals 15 residues. CDR1 and CDR2 (germline): SGDLS, YYNGEE.

Remarks on this clonotype: A junction boundary mismatches the germline segment, possibly from a read error. The gene calls are TRBV3-1 and TRBJ1-4; 8 nucleotides match TRBD1. Germline CDR1 is LGHDT and CDR2 is YNNKEL (reference sequence). CDR3 length: 15 amino acids. The CDR3 protein is CASSPTLKSGTGFLF. The DNA of the CDR3 is TGTGCCAGCAGCCCTACCCTTAAAAGTGGGACAGGCTTCCTTTTT.

The chain couples TRBV28 to TRBJ1-2; D call uncertain. CDR3 length equals 14 residues. The germline gives CDR1 MDHEN, CDR2 SYDVKM. Trimming removed 5 bases at V and 0 bases at J, with 10 bases between. This CDR3 reads CASSPQESNYGYTF. CDR3 bases: TGTGCCAGCAGTCCGCAGGAATCTAACTATGGCTACACCTTC.

This clonotype appeared a single time. The rearrangement uses TRBV20-1 and TRBJ2-5; D is possibly TRBD2 (5 bases). Germline V lookup: CDR1 DFQATT, CDR2 SNEGSKA (reference sequence). The CDR3 has 14 residues. V lost 6 bases, J lost 2 bases, and 16 bases lay in between. CDR3 sequence reads: CSAPTATGQETQYF. The CDR3 DNA is TGCAGTGCCCCAACGGCAACGGGACAAGAGACCCAGTACTTC.

In its sample, this clonotype was seen once. The chain employs TRBV2 and TRBJ2-7, with 9 nucleotides matching TRBD2. Losses at the gene ends were 9 bases for V and 2 bases for J; bases not matched to a gene: 8. The CDR3 runs to 14 residues. The germline gives CDR1 SNHLY, CDR2 FYNNEI. CDR3 sequence reads: CARALAGAPYEQYF. The CDR3 bases are TGTGCCAGGGCACTAGCGGGTGCCCCCTACGAGCAGTACTTC. Based on the CDR3 plus reference TRBV2 and TRBJ2-7, the full variable domain is EPEVTQTPSHQVTQMGQEVILRCVPISNHLYFYWYRQILGQKVEFLVSFYNNEISEKSEIFDDQFSVERPDGSNFTLKIRSTKLEDSAMYFCARALAGAPYEQYFGPGTRLTVT.

This CDR3 is CASSDPRRGGTGELFF. The CDR3 nucleotides read TGTGCCAGCAGTGACCCAAGGAGGGGGGGCACCGGGGAGCTGTTTTTT. The rearrangement links TRBV25-1 to TRBJ2-2, with D perhaps matching TRBD2 (7 bases). The V and J ends lost 3 bases and 4 bases respectively, with 15 bases between them. The CDR3 covers 16 residues. In germline, CDR1 is MGHDK, CDR2 SYGVNS.

V gene TRBV7-3 combines with J gene TRBJ1-5; D not certain. Trimming removed 4 bases at V and 3 bases at J, with 16 bases between. Germline assignment: CDR1 SGHTA and CDR2 FQGTGA. This CDR3 region has 16 residues. The CDR3 is CASSSKANVNNQPQHF. The CDR3 DNA is TGTGCCAGCAGCTCTAAAGCCAATGTGAACAATCAGCCCCAGCATTTT.

The chain links TRBV19 to TRBJ1-1; the D is unclear. Trimming removed 7 bases at V and 1 base at J, with 13 bases between. CDR1 LNHDA and CDR2 SQIVND come from the germline V gene (reference sequence). The CDR3 has 14 amino acids. CDR3 sequence reads: CASNPGLGNTEAFF. CDR3 nucleotides: TGTGCCAGTAACCCTGGACTCGGGAACACTGAAGCTTTCTTT.

This clonotype was counted once. This rearrangement joins TRBV7-9 to TRBJ1-4; tentative D call: TRBD1 (6 bases). Trimming removed 4 bases from V and 8 bases from J, with 8 bases in between. The germline V gene has CDR1 SEHNR and CDR2 FQNEAQ (reference sequence). The CDR3 has 12 residues. CDR3 in amino acids: CASSSTGEKLFF. The CDR3 DNA follows: TGTGCCAGCAGCTCCACAGGGGAAAAACTGTTTTTT.

The CDR3 spells CASTATGGWVNYGYTF. The CDR3 coding sequence is TGTGCCAGCACCGCGACAGGAGGTTGGGTTAACTATGGCTACACCTTC. The rearrangement joins TRBV9 to TRBJ1-2; weak D call: TRBD1 (6 bases). There are 16 residues in the CDR3. Looked up from germline, CDR1 is SGDLS and CDR2 is YYNGEE. The V end lost 6 bases, the J end lost 1 base, and 19 bases lay between the germline ends.

The V gene is TRBV7-9, the J gene TRBJ1-1; a possible D gene is TRBD1 (6 bases). Trimming removed 5 bases from V and 4 bases from J, with 20 bases in between. The CDR3 has 16 amino acids. The germline V gene encodes CDR1 SEHNR and CDR2 FQNEAQ (reference sequence). The CDR3 coding sequence is TGTGCCAGCAGCGGATGGACAGTAAGGGGAATCACTGAAGCTTTCTTT. It translates to CASSGWTVRGITEAFF.